The 18 T cell receptor beta chains reported below all come from one sample, sequenced in a study of blood T cell repertoires in COVID-19. Produced via immunoSEQ multiplex PCR; TCRdb's table is partial and in-frame only. In the table there are about 160,000 clones, 70% to 80% of which are singletons. Sample: peripheral blood. These receptors were obtained from a man aged 60 to 75 with acute or convalescent COVID-19.

V usage is TRBV6-4 and J usage is TRBJ2-1, with D possibly matching TRBD2 (6 bases). The V end lost 4 bases, the J end lost 9 bases, and 13 bases lay between the germline ends. The CDR3 covers 13 residues. Per germline, CDR1 MRHNA and CDR2 SNTAGT. Here the CDR3 reads CASSVSSGGEQFF. The CDR3 nucleotides are TGTGCCAGCAGTGTCTCATCCGGGGGTGAGCAGTTCTTC.

The rearrangement links TRBV19 to TRBJ2-3, with 7 bases matching TRBD2. The CDR3 has 15 amino acids. V was clipped by 2 bases and J by 3 bases; unmatched bases: 5. Germline assignment: CDR1 LNHDA and CDR2 SQIVND (reference sequence). The CDR3 loop reads CASSILWGGTDTQYF. The DNA of the CDR3 is TGTGCCAGTAGTATATTATGGGGGGGGACAGATACGCAGTATTTT.

This clone was seen just once. The chain employs TRBV15 and TRBJ2-7, with 10 bases aligning to TRBD2. This CDR3 region has 16 residues. Trimming removed 0 bases from V and 3 bases from J; junction bases left unmatched: 5. Looked up from germline, CDR1 is LNHNV and CDR2 is YYDKDF (reference sequence). The CDR3 here is CATSRDLPSGGYEQYF. CDR3 sequence (DNA): TGTGCCACCAGCAGAGATCTGCCTAGCGGGGGCTACGAGCAGTACTTC.

The chain recombines TRBV27 with TRBJ2-7; D gene ambiguous. This CDR3 comprises 14 residues. V dropped 2 bases and J dropped 0 bases, with 8 bases sitting between them. In germline, CDR1 is MNHEY, CDR2 SMNVEV (reference sequence). The CDR3 DNA is TGTGCCAGCAGTTTAGGTGCCGGCTCCTACGAGCAGTACTTC. As protein: CASSLGAGSYEQYF.

The chain uses TRBV5-8 and TRBJ1-4, with 7 bases that match TRBD1. CDR1 is SGHTS and CDR2 is YDEGEE in the germline V gene. The V gene end was trimmed by 0 bases and the J gene end by 4 bases; junction bases not matched to a gene: 3. The CDR3 runs to 15 residues. For the CDR3, the DNA is TGTGCCAGCAGCTTGGGGCAGGGGGTTAATGAAAAACTGTTTTTT. Translation: CASSLGQGVNEKLFF.

The CDR3 loop reads CASSDRDWGSTDTQYF. The CDR3 coding sequence is TGTGCCAGCAGCGACCGGGACTGGGGAAGCACAGATACGCAGTATTTT. This chain links TRBV3-1 (or the pseudogene TRBV3-2) with TRBJ2-3; possibly TRBD2 for D (6 bases). There are 16 residues in the CDR3. Germline V CDR1 and CDR2: LGHDT, YNNKEL (reference sequence). With 5 bases removed from V and 0 bases from J, the gap between germline ends came to 15 bases.

This clone came up a few times. This rearrangement joins TRBV7-8 to TRBJ2-5; 10 bases fit TRBD1. The CDR3 totals 13 residues. Trimming removed 5 bases from V and 5 bases from J; junction bases left unmatched: 2. Germline loops: CDR1 SGHVS, CDR2 FQNEAQ. CDR3 coding DNA: TGTGCCAGCAGCGGGACAGGGGTGGAGACCCAGTACTTC. It translates to CASSGTGVETQYF.

The CDR3 DNA follows: TGTGCCAGTAGCCCGACAGGGGGGGCTTCACCCCTCCACTTT. Its translation: CASSPTGGASPLHF. The chain links TRBV19 to TRBJ1-6, with TRBD1 identical over 9 bases. Germline CDR1 LNHDA, CDR2 SQIVND (reference sequence). The CDR3 is made up of 14 amino acids. The V segment lost 6 bases and the J segment 9 bases; nucleotides outside the gene matches: 6. Together with reference TRBV19 and TRBJ1-6, the CDR3 gives the full variable domain: DGGITQSPKYLFRKEGQNVTLSCEQNLNHDAMYWYRQDPGQGLRLIYYSQIVNDFQKGDIAEGYSVSREKKESFPLTVTSAQKNPTAFYLCASSPTGGASPLHFGNGTRLTVT.

The chain uses TRBV3-1 (or the pseudogene TRBV3-2) and TRBJ2-4; D might be TRBD2 (6 bases). Trimming left V 0 bases short and J 2 bases short, with 14 bases between. This CDR3 comprises 17 residues. From germline, CDR1 is LGHDT and CDR2 YNNKEL (reference sequence). CDR3 protein: CASSQDRAGRTKNIQYF. DNA for the CDR3: TGTGCCAGCAGCCAAGATAGGGCAGGGAGGACCAAAAACATTCAGTACTTC.

The gene calls are TRBV19 and TRBJ1-1, with 8 bases that match TRBD1. Trimming at V came to 5 bases and at J to 2 bases, leaving 10 bases not matched to a gene. The length of the CDR3 is 16 residues. The germline V gene has CDR1 LNHDA and CDR2 SQIVND (reference sequence). The CDR3 protein is CASSFRQGLSNTEAFF. Written as DNA, the CDR3 is TGTGCCAGTAGTTTCCGACAGGGGTTGAGTAACACTGAAGCTTTCTTT.

This chain joins TRBV19 and TRBJ2-7; D gene ambiguous. This CDR3 has 13 residues. V lost 6 bases and J lost 0, with 9 bases in between. Per the germline V gene, CDR1 is LNHDA and CDR2 is SQIVND (reference sequence). CDR3 region: CASRAGTSYEQYF. The CDR3 DNA is TGTGCCAGTAGGGCTGGCACCTCCTACGAGCAGTACTTC. Complete variable domain (other parts from reference TRBV19 and TRBJ2-7): DGGITQSPKYLFRKEGQNVTLSCEQNLNHDAMYWYRQDPGQGLRLIYYSQIVNDFQKGDIAEGYSVSREKKESFPLTVTSAQKNPTAFYLCASRAGTSYEQYFGPGTRLTVT.

This sequence joins TRBV18 and TRBJ1-1; 8 bases fit TRBD1. V lost 3 bases, J lost 0 bases, and 0 bases stayed unmatched. CDR3 length: 14 residues. The germline V gene encodes CDR1 KGHSH and CDR2 LQKENI. The CDR3 spells CASSPGQVNTEAFF. The CDR3, as DNA: TGTGCCAGCTCACCGGGACAGGTGAACACTGAAGCTTTCTTT.

This rearrangement joins TRBV3-1 (or the pseudogene TRBV3-2) to TRBJ1-2, with no clear D. The CDR3 has 15 amino acids. Germline loops: CDR1 LGHDT, CDR2 YNNKEL (reference sequence). Trimming took 0 bases from V and 1 from J, leaving 9 bases between them. The CDR3 DNA follows: TGTGCCAGCAGCCAAGAGCCAGACTTTAACTATGGCTACACCTTC. As protein: CASSQEPDFNYGYTF.

The V gene is TRBV7-2, the J gene TRBJ2-6; TRBD1 might be the D (5 bases). V was cut by 5 bases and J by 4 bases, with 9 bases left in between. CDR1 and CDR2 (germline): SGHTA, FQGNSA. The CDR3 runs to 14 residues. Here the CDR3 DNA reads TGTGCCAGCAGCCCCCAGGGCGGGGCCAACGTCCTGACTTTC. Encoded protein: CASSPQGGANVLTF.

This clone was seen once. The chain recombines TRBV13 with TRBJ2-5, with D possibly matching TRBD2 (7 bases). Germline CDR1 PRHDT, CDR2 FYEKMQ (reference sequence). The CDR3 extends over 15 amino acids. The V gene lost 5 bases and the J gene lost 1 base, with 14 bases spanning the gap. The DNA of the CDR3 is TGTGCCAGCAGCCCCCGGGCGGGGGCCCAAGAGACCCAGTACTTC. Residues: CASSPRAGAQETQYF.

In this sample, this clone turned up a few times. V is TRBV7-2 and J is TRBJ1-3; 7 bases match TRBD1. The CDR3 sequence is 17 residues long. Per germline, CDR1 SGHTA and CDR2 FQGNSA. Unmatched junction bases numbered 10, after V lost 1 base and J lost 4 bases. As DNA, the CDR3 is TGTGCCAGCAGCTTAGTCGTAGGCAGGGGGGTAGGAAACACCATATATTTT. Protein sequence: CASSLVVGRGVGNTIYF.

V gene TRBV19 combines with J gene TRBJ2-1, with a tentative D call TRBD2 (5 bases). The ends were cut back, 3 bases at V and 7 bases at J, with 10 bases in the middle. This CDR3 is built from 13 residues. Germline V lookup: CDR1 LNHDA, CDR2 SQIVND (reference sequence). The CDR3, as DNA: TGTGCCAGTAGTATGTATACGGGAAATGAGCAGTTCTTC. Translating it yields CASSMYTGNEQFF.

CDR3 sequence (DNA): TGTGCCAGCAGTCCTACTAGCGGGGGGAAAGGTTACAATGAGCAGTTCTTC. This gives the protein CASSPTSGGKGYNEQFF. V usage is TRBV6-6 and J usage is TRBJ2-1; 12 bases fit TRBD2. V trimming: 5 bases; J trimming: 4 bases; junction bases outside the gene matches: 9. CDR3 length: 17 amino acids. Germline assignment: CDR1 MNHNY and CDR2 SVGAGI (reference sequence).